The 31 T cell receptor beta chains given below trace back to one sample, sequenced in a study of blood T cell repertoires in COVID-19. Assay used: immunoSEQ multiplex PCR; TCRdb lists only in-frame clones, some missing. The data contain about 110,000 clones, roughly 88% of them singletons. What was sequenced was peripheral blood. The receptor source for this set is a woman in her sixties or seventies who had recovered from COVID-19.

The chain has TRBV28 and TRBJ1-5; 7 bases agree with TRBD1. V lost 1 base to trimming and J lost 4 bases; unmatched junction nucleotides: 4. The CDR3 is made up of 15 amino acids. Per the germline V gene, CDR1 is MDHEN and CDR2 is SYDVKM. CDR3 sequence: CASSLLGRGNQPQHF. The CDR3 nucleotides read TGTGCCAGCAGTTTATTGGGCAGGGGGAATCAGCCCCAGCATTTT.

This chain connects TRBV10-3 to TRBJ2-2; TRBD1 matches at 9 bases. The trim removed 6 bases at V and 4 bases at J, leaving 12 bases unmatched. Germline CDR1 ENHRY, CDR2 SYGVKD. This CDR3 contains 17 residues. This CDR3 reads CAISATGTGRRTGELFF. CDR3 coding DNA: TGTGCCATCAGCGCCACCGGGACAGGGAGACGCACCGGGGAGCTGTTTTTT.

The chain combines TRBV5-1 with TRBJ2-2; no clear D gene. V dropped 4 bases and J dropped 1 base, with 8 bases sitting between them. The CDR3 loop spans 14 amino acids. Germline loops: CDR1 SGHRS, CDR2 YFSETQ. The CDR3 here is CASSLRQNTGELFF. CDR3 bases: TGCGCCAGCAGCCTACGACAGAACACCGGGGAGCTGTTTTTT.

The V and J genes are TRBV25-1 and TRBJ2-1, with a possible D match to TRBD2 (5 bases). The CDR3 consists of 12 residues. The V end lost 6 bases, the J end lost 4 bases, and 7 bases lay between the germline ends. From germline, CDR1 is MGHDK and CDR2 SYGVNS. The CDR3: CASSEGYNEQFF. As DNA, the CDR3 is TGTGCCAGCAGCGAGGGATACAATGAGCAGTTCTTC.

The chain carries TRBV6-6 and TRBJ2-7; 9 nucleotides agree with TRBD2. This CDR3 contains 14 residues. Germline V gives CDR1 MNHNY, CDR2 SVGAGI (reference sequence). Unmatched junction bases numbered 6, after V lost 6 bases and J lost 3 bases. Here the CDR3 DNA reads TGTGCCAGCAGGTCTAGCGGGACCGTCTACGAGCAGTACTTC. The encoded protein is CASRSSGTVYEQYF.

This chain joins TRBV7-9 and TRBJ1-6; D possibly corresponds to TRBD1 (5 bases). In germline, CDR1 is SEHNR, CDR2 FQNEAQ (reference sequence). Deletions cut 2 bases from V and 10 bases from J, with 12 bases between. The CDR3 spans 14 residues. The CDR3 DNA reads as TGTGCCAGCAGCTTAAGGGTCGGGGGGTCACCCCTCCACTTT. Translation: CASSLRVGGSPLHF. Filled out from reference TRBV7-9 and TRBJ1-6, the complete variable domain reads DTGVSQNPRHKITKRGQNVTFRCDPISEHNRLYWYRQTLGQGPEFLTYFQNEAQLEKSRLLSDRFSAERPKGSFSTLEIQRTEQGDSAMYLCASSLRVGGSPLHFGNGTRLTVT.

The chain employs TRBV6-5 and TRBJ2-2; D is unclear. The CDR3 is 14 residues long. With 0 bases removed from V and 3 bases from J, the gap between germline ends came to 5 bases. Germline CDR1 MNHEY, CDR2 SVGAGI. CDR3 loop: CASSYSRYTGELFF. The CDR3 coding sequence is TGTGCCAGCAGTTACTCGAGGTACACCGGGGAGCTGTTTTTT.

The chain carries TRBV28 and TRBJ1-2; D gene ambiguous. CDR1 MDHEN and CDR2 SYDVKM come from the germline V gene. V was pared by 4 bases and J by 0 bases, with 9 bases between. The CDR3 sequence is 14 residues long. The CDR3 DNA reads as TGTGCCAGCAGTTCAGGCCGAGCTAACTATGGCTACACCTTC. Translating it yields CASSSGRANYGYTF.

The chain is built from TRBV9 and TRBJ2-2; 7 bases align to TRBD1. Germline V CDR1 and CDR2: SGDLS, YYNGEE. The CDR3 spans 15 residues. The ends lost 6 bases at V and 3 bases at J; junction bases unmatched: 8. The CDR3 sequence: CASKRPGGDTGELFF. CDR3 in DNA: TGTGCCAGCAAACGACCAGGGGGAGACACCGGGGAGCTGTTTTTT.

The gene calls are TRBV7-3 and TRBJ2-2, with 7 nucleotides matching TRBD2. Germline trimming cut 3 bases from V and 7 bases from J; bases unmatched to any gene: 8. The CDR3 length is 15 residues. Germline CDR1 SGHTA, CDR2 FQGTGA. Here the CDR3 reads CASSFSGDPGGELFF. In nucleotides, the CDR3 is TGTGCCAGCAGCTTCAGCGGGGACCCGGGCGGGGAGCTGTTTTTT.

The V and J genes are TRBV4-3 and TRBJ2-1; the match to TRBD2 covers 7 bases. Unmatched junction bases numbered 6, after V lost 0 bases and J lost 10 bases. Germline CDR1 LGHNA, CDR2 YSLEER. The CDR3 has 14 amino acids. CDR3 sequence reads: CASSQDRRGLEQFF. CDR3 in DNA: TGCGCCAGCAGCCAAGATCGGCGGGGGTTGGAGCAGTTCTTC.

The genes are TRBV18 and TRBJ1-6; 9 nucleotides align to TRBD1. Germline CDR1 is KGHSH and CDR2 is LQKENI. The CDR3 has 16 amino acids. After removal of 3 bases from V and 9 bases from J, the junction contained 9 bases not matched to a gene. The CDR3 loop reads CASSPRGTGSFSPLHF. Here the CDR3 DNA reads TGTGCCAGCTCACCGAGGGGGACAGGGAGTTTTTCACCCCTCCACTTT. The complete variable domain, with remaining parts taken from reference TRBV18 and TRBJ1-6, reads NAGVMQNPRHLVRRRGQEARLRCSPMKGHSHVYWYRQLPEEGLKFMVYLQKENIIDESGMPKERFSAEFPKEGPSILRIQQVVRGDSAAYFCASSPRGTGSFSPLHFGNGTRLTVT.

The chain recombines TRBV9 with TRBJ2-1; 10 bases line up with TRBD2. The CDR3 contains 16 residues. Germline CDR1 is SGDLS and CDR2 is YYNGEE. V lost 4 bases to trimming and J lost 3 bases; unmatched junction nucleotides: 7. CDR3 DNA: TGTGCCAGCAGCACTAGGACTAGCGGCATCTACAATGAGCAGTTCTTC. Translating it yields CASSTRTSGIYNEQFF.

The chain joins TRBV5-8 to TRBJ1-5; TRBD1 is a possible D gene (6 bases). Trimming stripped 7 bases from V and 9 bases from J, with 20 bases between. In germline, CDR1 is SGHTS, CDR2 YDEGEE. The CDR3 spans 14 residues. The chain's CDR3 is CASLAGASRLPQHF. CDR3 sequence (DNA): TGTGCCAGCTTGGCAGGGGCCTCGCGTTTGCCCCAGCATTTT.

The V gene is TRBV27, the J gene TRBJ2-7, with 7 bases fitting TRBD2. The germline CDR1 and CDR2 sequences are MNHEY and SMNVEV (reference sequence). CDR3 length equals 13 residues. Germline trimming cut 2 bases from V and 3 bases from J; bases unmatched to any gene: 1. The CDR3 DNA reads as TGTGCCAGCAGTTTAGCGGGAGACTACGAGCAGTACTTC. The encoded protein is CASSLAGDYEQYF.

The V and J genes are TRBV27 and TRBJ2-7; TRBD1 might be the D (6 bases). CDR1 is MNHEY and CDR2 is SMNVEV in the germline V gene (reference sequence). The CDR3 sequence is 14 residues long. The V gene lost 6 bases and the J gene lost 2 bases, with 14 bases spanning the gap. Here the CDR3 reads CASSRVGATYEQYF. CDR3 bases: TGTGCCAGCAGCCGGGTGGGGGCGACCTACGAGCAGTACTTC.

The V gene is TRBV5-5, the J gene TRBJ2-7, with 7 positions matching TRBD1. Germline V CDR1 and CDR2: SGHKS, YYEKEE (reference sequence). Trimming took 0 bases from V and 1 from J; bases not matched to a gene: 4. CDR3 length: 15 residues. DNA for the CDR3: TGTGCCAGCAGCTTGGAGGGGACAGCTTCCTACGAGCAGTACTTC. Amino acids: CASSLEGTASYEQYF.

This chain uses TRBV4-2 with TRBJ2-7; D not certain. The germline V gene encodes CDR1 LGHNA and CDR2 YNFKEQ. The CDR3 has 15 residues. Trimming removed 1 base from V and 6 bases from J, with 16 bases in between. The CDR3 loop reads CASSQGANQVGEQYF. Written as DNA, the CDR3 is TGTGCCAGCAGCCAAGGGGCCAACCAAGTTGGCGAGCAGTACTTC.

This clone was found once. The chain has TRBV4-3 and TRBJ1-1, with D tentatively TRBD1 (6 bases). Germline V lookup: CDR1 LGHNA, CDR2 YSLEER. With 0 bases removed from V and 5 bases from J, the gap between germline ends came to 10 bases. The CDR3 contains 14 residues. CDR3 coding DNA: TGCGCCAGCAGCCAAGATTGGCAGGGGACTGAAGCTTTCTTT. Translation: CASSQDWQGTEAFF.

The V and J genes are TRBV6-1 and TRBJ2-1; D remains unclear. The CDR3 covers 17 residues. V was clipped by 2 bases and J by 2 bases, with 16 bases between them. CDR1 MNHNS and CDR2 SASEGT come from the germline V gene. CDR3 DNA sequence: TGTGCCAGCAGTGAATCTGTTTGGCAGGTTGCCTACAATGAGCAGTTCTTC. This translates into CASSESVWQVAYNEQFF.

The chain couples TRBV15 to TRBJ1-2; 8 bases match TRBD1. The CDR3 runs to 14 residues. CDR1 and CDR2 (germline): LNHNV, YYDKDF (reference sequence). V lost 2 bases to trimming and J lost 10 bases; unmatched junction nucleotides: 9. The CDR3 reads CATSRQVTGDNYTF. CDR3 coding DNA: TGTGCCACCAGCAGACAGGTGACAGGGGACAACTACACCTTC.

The rearrangement joins TRBV6-4 to TRBJ2-3, with 8 nucleotides matching TRBD1. The CDR3 runs to 15 residues. CDR1 is MRHNA, CDR2 SNTAGT, per germline. J was trimmed by 6 bases and V by 5 bases; bases with no gene match: 10. CDR3 nucleotide sequence: TGTGCCAGCAGTCTGGCAGGGGGCGCCTGGGATACGCAGTATTTT. This sequence encodes CASSLAGGAWDTQYF.

The rearrangement uses TRBV7-3 and TRBJ2-3; maybe TRBD1 (5 bases). Germline assignment: CDR1 SGHTA and CDR2 FQGTGA. Trimming left V 0 bases short and J 9 bases short, with 10 bases between. The CDR3 has 13 amino acids. The CDR3 nucleotides are TGTGCCAGCAGCTTAACTGGGCCAGGGACGCAGTATTTT. Its translation is CASSLTGPGTQYF. The complete variable domain, with remaining parts taken from reference TRBV7-3 and TRBJ2-3, reads GAGVSQTPSNKVTEKGKYVELRCDPISGHTALYWYRQSLGQGPEFLIYFQGTGAADDSGLPNDRFFAVRPEGSVSTLKIQRTERGDSAVYLCASSLTGPGTQYFGPGTRLTVL.

The CDR3 sequence: CASSPNLVGGGTDTQYF. The CDR3 DNA reads as TGTGCCAGCAGCCCGAACCTCGTCGGGGGAGGCACAGATACGCAGTATTTT. The V call is TRBV5-4, the J call TRBJ2-3; possibly TRBD2 for D (6 bases). Between the trimmed V and J ends, which lost 4 bases and 1 base, there was a span of 19 bases. There are 17 residues in the CDR3. Germline CDR1 and CDR2: SGHNT and YYREEE (reference sequence).

The V call is TRBV28, the J call TRBJ1-2, with D perhaps TRBD1 (5 bases). CDR1 and CDR2 from the germline V gene are MDHEN and SYDVKM. Trimming took off 8 bases at V and 8 bases at J, with 24 bases between the two ends. This CDR3 comprises 15 residues. The CDR3, as DNA: TGTGCCAGCTTAAGGTCATGGGGCGCCTTGGGGGGCTACACCTTC. It translates to CASLRSWGALGGYTF.

In DNA, the CDR3 is TGTGCCAGCAGCTTAGTTTACGGGTCGGACACTGAAGCTTTCTTT. Its translation is CASSLVYGSDTEAFF. The chain employs TRBV11-2 and TRBJ1-1; D ambiguous. Trimming took 1 base from V and 3 from J, leaving 12 bases between them. From germline, CDR1 is SGHAT and CDR2 FQNNGV. This CDR3 is 15 amino acids long.

This clone was found once. The CDR3 DNA sequence: TGCGCCAGCAGTCGTCGAACCGGGACTCAATCCTACAATGAGCAGTTCTTC. Protein product: CASSRRTGTQSYNEQFF. The rearrangement uses TRBV23-1 and TRBJ2-1, with D maybe TRBD2 (6 bases). TRBV23-1 is annotated as an ORF whose role is uncertain. Trimming cost V 4 bases and J 1 base, with 17 bases left between them. There are 17 residues in the CDR3.

This rearrangement joins TRBV24-1 to TRBJ1-5, with TRBD1 identical over 10 bases. This CDR3 has 15 residues. Germline CDR1 is KGHDR and CDR2 is SFDVKD. Germline trimming cut 4 bases from V and 9 bases from J; bases unmatched to any gene: 8. The CDR3 nucleotides read TGTGCCACCAGTGACCCGGGACAGGGGAAGGGGCCCCAGCATTTT. It specifies CATSDPGQGKGPQHF.

This rearrangement joins TRBV5-1 to TRBJ2-3; 8 nucleotides agree with TRBD2. This CDR3 region has 15 residues. V was clipped by 0 bases and J by 3 bases; unmatched bases: 3. Germline CDR1 reads SGHRS; CDR2 reads YFSETQ. The CDR3 sequence is CASSLAIAGTDTQYF. The CDR3 DNA reads TGCGCCAGCAGCTTGGCGATAGCGGGGACAGATACGCAGTATTTT. Combining the CDR3 with reference TRBV5-1 and TRBJ2-3 gives the whole variable domain KAGVTQTPRYLIKTRGQQVTLSCSPISGHRSVSWYQQTPGQGLQFLFEYFSETQRNKGNFPGRFSGRQFSNSRSEMNVSTLELGDSALYLCASSLAIAGTDTQYFGPGTRLTVL.

The chain has TRBV18 and TRBJ2-1, with 8 nucleotides matching TRBD2. Losses at the gene ends were 6 bases for V and 8 bases for J; bases not matched to a gene: 15. CDR1 is KGHSH, CDR2 LQKENI, per germline. This CDR3 is 16 amino acids long. The CDR3 loop is CASSPTRGSGEDEQFF. Written as DNA, the CDR3 is TGTGCCAGCTCGCCAACGAGGGGTAGCGGGGAAGATGAGCAGTTCTTC.

The V and J genes are TRBV11-2 and TRBJ2-5, with 8 bases aligning to TRBD1. The CDR3 contains 16 residues. Germline CDR1 is SGHAT and CDR2 is FQNNGV. V shed 5 bases and J 5 bases; nucleotides not matched to a gene: 13. The CDR3 DNA is TGTGCCAGCAGCCCCCGACAGGGGTGGACAGGGGAGACCCAGTACTTC. It codes for CASSPRQGWTGETQYF.